Listed below are T cell receptor beta chains from one sample, sequenced in a study of T cells after yellow fever vaccination. A single record per CDR3 protein comes from TCRdb applying MiXCR to the 5' RACE reads. The repertoire has about 350,000 distinct CDR3 sequences, 8% to 9.5% of them found once; the top ten carry approximately 16%. The sample consisted of PBMCs, taken approximately 47 days after the first yellow fever vaccination. The receptor set was obtained from a young man who received the YFV17D yellow fever vaccine. Both conserved end residues are part of each CDR3. The order of the fields is J gene, clone size, V gene, CDR3 protein. Clone size is stated in some rows and not others, as once, few, many or a class when expanded.

j_gene: TRBJ2-4
abundance: few
v_gene: TRBV18
CDR3aa: CASSPPPEGAVQYF

j_gene: TRBJ2-2
abundance: few
v_gene: TRBV7-2
CDR3aa: CASSSQGAGGELFF

j_gene: TRBJ2-7
abundance: few
v_gene: TRBV5-8
CDR3aa: CASSSWGQGVYEQYF

j_gene: TRBJ1-4
abundance: few
v_gene: TRBV21-1
CDR3aa: CASSKGLKDRGPGEKLFF

j_gene: TRBJ2-1
abundance: few
v_gene: TRBV4-2
CDR3aa: CASSQVSRSSGEYNEQFF

j_gene: TRBJ2-2
abundance: NA
v_gene: TRBV10-2
CDR3aa: CASWGTSGVPRTGELFF

j_gene: TRBJ2-1
abundance: NA
v_gene: TRBV2
CDR3aa: CASSPWGRGNEQFF

j_gene: TRBJ2-3
abundance: many
v_gene: TRBV4-1
CDR3aa: CASSQDAGTDTQYF

j_gene: TRBJ2-1
abundance: few
v_gene: TRBV20-1
CDR3aa: CSARAVDSSYNEQFF

j_gene: TRBJ2-1
abundance: few
v_gene: TRBV5-1
CDR3aa: CASSRASGGNTYNEQFF